The T cell receptor (beta chain) described here comes from a study of Tregs in tolerant kidney transplant recipients. Study-wide results and caveats: Few patients were studied, so findings need validation in larger groups.

This clone appeared once. What it binds is not known. Some clones are missing from TCRdb's copy, which holds only in-frame ones; the method was immunoSEQ multiplex PCR. The sample shows about 19,000 clones, less than 70% of them seen only once. The material sequenced was Tregs from blood cultured with allogeneic cells. This TCR was sampled from a human donor in good health.

CDR3 in amino acids: CASSSGSSGELFF. In DNA form, the CDR3 reads TGTGCCAGCAGTTCCGGGTCGAGCGGGGAGCTGTTTTTT. V is TRBV28 and J is TRBJ2-2; D is undetermined. Germline CDR1 reads MDHEN; CDR2 reads SYDVKM. This CDR3 comprises 13 residues. Trimming took off 4 bases at V and 7 bases at J, with 10 bases between the two ends.